This TCR beta chain comes out of a study of blood T cell repertoires in COVID-19. Study information: Samples taken during acute and convalescent COVID-19 were collected in the United States, Italy and Spain. PBMCs, B-cell-depleted T cells, or T cells provided the cDNA or gDNA that made up the material.

Per the original methods: Nucleated cell number was recorded as an estimate derived from reference gene primer amplification. Assay used: immunoSEQ multiplex PCR; TCRdb lists only in-frame clones, some missing. The V and J calls and clone size are taken from that table; D and trimming were inferred from the DNA. Of around 120,000 clones in the sample, about 92% were seen once. Unmatched junction bases numbered 4, after V lost 6 bases and J lost 9 bases. CDR1 SNHLY and CDR2 FYNNEI come from the germline V gene. The CDR3 is 13 residues long. This chain connects TRBV2 to TRBJ2-1, with TRBD1 matching over 11 bases. This TCR came from a man aged 45 to 65 with active COVID-19. The sample was peripheral blood. The CDR3 region has the DNA TGTGCCAGCAGCGGGACAGGGGGGGGTGAGCAGTTCTTC. Translation: CASSGTGGGEQFF.